A selection of T cell receptor beta chains follows, all from one sample in a study of T cells in Graves' hyperthyroidism and ophthalmopathy. Via MiXCR, TCRdb re-called the multiplex PCR reads, giving one row per CDR3 protein. This table has about 290,000 distinct CDR3 sequences, roughly 13% appearing once. Input material: blood. The receptors derive from a woman aged 40 to 49 with Graves' hyperthyroidism. Each CDR3 is given with its conserved first and last residue. Fields, in order: D gene, J gene, V gene, clone size, CDR3 protein, CDR3 DNA. The D gene is left open where the match is weak. Not all rows give a size; the values are once, few, many and, for expanded clones, a class.

.	TRBJ2-1	TRBV5-1	.	CASSLGVEQFF	TGCGCCAGCAGCTTGGGCGTTGAGCAGTTCTTC
.	TRBJ1-5	TRBV20-1	many	CSASPGTEGNQPQHF	TGCAGTGCTAGTCCTGGGACCGAAGGCAATCAGCCCCAGCATTTT
.	TRBJ1-1	TRBV9	many	CASSVDGDTEAFF	TGTGCCAGCAGCGTAGATGGGGACACTGAAGCTTTCTTT
.	TRBJ2-1	TRBV20-1	many	CSARDYSYNEQFF	TGCAGTGCTAGGGACTACTCCTACAATGAGCAGTTCTTC
TRBD1	TRBJ2-7	TRBV12-3/TRBV12-4	many	CASSLGQGAGEQYF	TGTGCCAGCAGTTTAGGACAGGGGGCGGGTGAGCAGTACTTC
.	TRBJ2-7	TRBV6-5	many	CASSYSGDSSYEQYF	TGTGCCAGCAGTTACTCGGGGGATAGCTCCTACGAGCAGTACTTC
TRBD1	TRBJ1-5	TRBV7-9	many	CASSLGQGIYQPQHF	TGTGCCAGCAGCTTAGGACAGGGAATATACCAGCCCCAGCATTTT
.	TRBJ2-7	TRBV5-1	many	CASSFGVGAGLEQYF	TGCGCCAGCAGCTTTGGGGTCGGTGCGGGGCTCGAGCAGTACTTC
TRBD1	TRBJ2-7	TRBV10-3	many	CAISEPDRGRQYF	TGTGCCATCAGTGAACCGGACAGGGGGCGGCAGTACTTC
.	TRBJ1-5	TRBV6-1	many	CASSVIPGSNQPQHF	TGTGCCAGCAGTGTTATCCCGGGCAGCAATCAGCCCCAGCATTTT
.	TRBJ1-2	TRBV3-1	many	CASSGYEGYTF	TGTGCCAGCAGCGGCTATGAGGGCTACACCTTC
TRBD2	TRBJ2-5	TRBV7-2	few	CASSSGLALQETQYF	TGTGCCAGCAGCTCGGGACTAGCGCTTCAAGAGACCCAGTACTTC
.	TRBJ2-5	TRBV7-9	.	CASSSWGKADKTQYF	TGTGCCAGCAGCTCATGGGGGAAGGCGGATAAGACCCAGTACTTC
.	TRBJ2-5	TRBV28	many	CASSLWGTGQEETQYF	TGTGCCAGCAGTTTATGGGGAACGGGACAAGAAGAGACCCAGTACTTC
.	TRBJ1-5	TRBV19	.	CASSTSRNQPQHF	TGTGCCAGTAGTACCTCCCGGAATCAGCCCCAGCATTTT
.	TRBJ2-7	TRBV20-1	many	CSARAGTVSSYEQYF	TGCAGTGCTAGAGCTGGGACGGTCAGCTCCTACGAGCAGTACTTC
.	TRBJ2-2	TRBV5-1	many	CASSIQTANTGELFF	TGCGCCAGCAGCATCCAGACAGCGAACACCGGGGAGCTGTTTTTT
.	TRBJ1-6	TRBV7-8	.	CASSPLGGGNPDSPLHF	TGTGCCAGCAGTCCCCTCGGGGGTGGAAACCCTGATTCACCCCTCCACTTT
TRBD1	TRBJ1-5	TRBV28	.	CASSSTKDRGRSQPQHF	TGTGCCAGCAGTTCGACGAAAGACAGGGGGCGAAGTCAGCCCCAGCATTTT
TRBD2	TRBJ2-7	TRBV7-2	many	CASSPLAGGTEQYF	TGTGCCAGCAGCCCGCTAGCGGGAGGGACCGAGCAGTACTTC
TRBD2	TRBJ2-3	TRBV28	once	CASSPGTSGKTDTQYF	TGTGCCAGCAGTCCTGGGACTAGCGGAAAGACAGATACGCAGTATTTT
.	TRBJ1-1	TRBV28	many	CASSFSGTVNTEAFF	TGTGCCAGCAGTTTCTCCGGGACGGTGAACACTGAAGCTTTCTTT
.	TRBJ1-5	TRBV5-1	few	CASSPTGGYNQPQHF	TGCGCCAGCAGCCCGACGGGCGGCTACAATCAGCCCCAGCATTTT
TRBD1	TRBJ1-6	TRBV3-1	many	CASSQDATGVYSPLHF	TGTGCCAGCAGCCAAGATGCTACAGGGGTATATTCACCCCTCCACTTT
.	TRBJ1-4	TRBV7-9	many	CASSPTRGANEKLFF	TGTGCCAGCAGTCCGACGCGGGGGGCTAATGAAAAACTGTTTTTT
.	TRBJ1-2	TRBV28	many	CASSSGYYGYTF	TGTGCCAGCAGTTCGGGATACTATGGCTACACCTTC
.	TRBJ2-3	TRBV19	.	CASTGREADTQYF	TGTGCCAGTACTGGTCGCGAAGCAGATACGCAGTATTTT
TRBD1	TRBJ2-7	TRBV12-3/TRBV12-4	many	CASRTGDTSYEQYF	TGTGCCAGCAGGACAGGGGACACTTCCTACGAGCAGTACTTC
TRBD2	TRBJ2-1	TRBV29-1	many	CSVDPRGGNEQFF	TGCAGCGTTGACCCGCGGGGGGGCAATGAGCAGTTCTTC
.	TRBJ2-1	TRBV29-1	.	CSVELTEVSYNEQFF	TGCAGCGTTGAGTTGACGGAGGTCTCCTACAATGAGCAGTTCTTC
.	TRBJ2-3	TRBV7-9	.	CASSLSAFSADTQYF	TGTGCCAGCAGCCTATCAGCTTTTTCCGCAGATACGCAGTATTTT
.	TRBJ2-1	TRBV5-8	many	CASSLWDWNNEQFF	TGTGCCAGCAGCTTGTGGGACTGGAATAATGAGCAGTTCTTC
TRBD1	TRBJ1-2	TRBV20-1	many	CSAPRQGAGNYGYTF	TGCAGTGCTCCCCGCCAGGGGGCGGGCAACTATGGCTACACCTTC
.	TRBJ2-4	TRBV2	many	CAILKPGGNIQYF	TGTGCCATCCTCAAACCAGGGGGGAACATTCAGTACTTC
TRBD2	TRBJ2-3	TRBV7-6	many	CASSGGLAGGPSDTQYF	TGTGCCAGCAGCGGGGGACTAGCGGGAGGGCCCTCGGATACGCAGTATTTT
TRBD1	TRBJ1-1	TRBV7-2	.	CASSLARDSSEAFF	TGTGCCAGCAGCTTAGCCCGGGACAGTTCTGAAGCTTTCTTT
TRBD1	TRBJ2-2	TRBV28	.	CASSLLWGQANTGELFF	TGTGCCAGCAGTCTTCTCTGGGGACAGGCAAACACCGGGGAGCTGTTTTTT
.	TRBJ1-2	TRBV28	many	CASTHPGPYGYTF	TGTGCCAGCACCCACCCGGGACCCTATGGCTACACCTTC
.	TRBJ2-2	TRBV7-8	few	CASSLKGPGELFF	TGTGCCAGCAGCTTAAAGGGCCCCGGGGAGCTGTTTTTT
.	TRBJ2-1	TRBV13	many	CASSLWGGRYNEQFF	TGTGCCAGCAGCTTATGGGGTGGGCGGTACAATGAGCAGTTCTTC
TRBD1	TRBJ1-2	TRBV4-1	.	CASSQDVRGAYGYTF	TGCGCCAGCAGCCAAGACGTCAGGGGGGCCTATGGCTACACCTTC
.	TRBJ2-2	TRBV28	many	CASSLRGYGELFF	TGTGCCAGCAGTTTACGGGGGTACGGGGAGCTGTTTTTT
.	TRBJ2-5	TRBV20-1	many	CSARVQGLETQYF	TGCAGTGCTAGAGTACAGGGACTTGAGACCCAGTACTTC
TRBD2	TRBJ2-1	TRBV18	many	CASSPLVTSDNEQFF	TGTGCCAGCTCACCACTCGTTACTAGCGACAATGAGCAGTTCTTC
.	TRBJ2-5	TRBV12-3/TRBV12-4	many	CASSRRSGEETQYF	TGTGCCAGCAGTCGCCGGAGCGGAGAAGAGACCCAGTACTTC
.	TRBJ1-6	TRBV2	.	CASLLNNSPLHF	TGTGCCAGCCTGCTCAATAATTCACCCCTCCACTTT
.	TRBJ1-2	TRBV5-5	many	CASSSLPTRGYTF	TGTGCCAGCAGTTCTCTACCAACCCGGGGCTACACCTTC
.	TRBJ1-4	TRBV14	few	CASSQVTVVATNEKLFF	TGTGCCAGCAGCCAAGTGACAGTCGTTGCAACTAATGAAAAACTGTTTTTT
TRBD2	TRBJ2-7	TRBV4-1	few	CASSGRPGLDDYEQYF	TGCGCCAGCAGCGGACGACCGGGACTAGATGATTACGAGCAGTACTTC
.	TRBJ2-3	TRBV24-1	.	CATSDPDGRTDTQYF	TGTGCCACCAGTGACCCAGACGGGCGCACAGATACGCAGTATTTT
.	TRBJ1-1	TRBV10-2	few	CASSEDSRNTEAFF	TGCGCCAGCAGTGAAGACAGTCGCAACACTGAAGCTTTCTTT
.	TRBJ2-3	TRBV9	few	CASSASLKGDTQYF	TGTGCCAGCAGCGCCAGCCTGAAGGGAGATACGCAGTATTTT
TRBD1	TRBJ1-4	TRBV14	.	CASSQYRGGEKLFF	TGTGCCAGCAGCCAGTACAGGGGTGGAGAAAAACTGTTTTTT
TRBD2	TRBJ2-4	TRBV27	.	CASRTLGAGVAKNIQYF	TGTGCCAGCAGAACCCTTGGAGCGGGAGTTGCCAAAAACATTCAGTACTTC
.	TRBJ2-7	TRBV29-1	many	CSVESQTYEQYF	TGCAGCGTTGAGTCCCAGACCTACGAGCAGTACTTC
.	TRBJ1-1	TRBV7-9	many	CAGRKLGNTEAFF	TGTGCCGGAAGAAAATTGGGTAACACTGAAGCTTTCTTT
.	TRBJ2-5	TRBV2	many	CASSDGGLGTQYF	TGTGCCAGCAGTGACGGCGGCTTGGGGACCCAGTACTTC
TRBD2	TRBJ2-5	TRBV19	many	CASSIGRGGPQETQYF	TGTGCCAGTAGTATCGGTCGCGGGGGGCCCCAAGAGACCCAGTACTTC
.	TRBJ2-3	TRBV18	many	CASSPFTDTQYF	TGTGCCAGCAGTCCCTTCACAGATACGCAGTATTTT
.	TRBJ1-2	TRBV4-1	.	CASSQDPFAQANYGYTF	TGCGCCAGCAGCCAAGATCCGTTCGCGCAGGCCAACTATGGCTACACCTTC